This TCR beta chain originates from a study of T cell responses to AZD1222 COVID-19 vaccine. The protocol was immunoSEQ multiplex PCR, while the TCRdb copy is restricted to in-frame clones and leaves out a portion. The repertoire includes 95,000 to 100,000 clones, roughly 84% of them detected once, and 14% sits in the top ten. Broader study findings: All repertoire sampling was performed exclusively after the peak T cell response. Spike-wide vaccine-associated CD4 TCRs dominated at 160-218 and 743-854.

About this clone itself: Its target is unknown.

The V segment lost 3 bases and the J segment 8 bases; nucleotides outside the gene matches: 13. The CDR3 runs to 16 residues. CDR1 and CDR2 (germline): SGHRS, YFSETQ. The sample in question was peripheral blood, obtained 28 days after the second AZD1222 dose. The source is an adult who received the AZD1222 COVID-19 vaccine. The chain couples TRBV5-1 to TRBJ2-2, with 7 positions matching TRBD2. CDR3 loop: CASSSGLVLFGGELFF. The CDR3 coding sequence is TGCGCCAGCAGCTCAGGACTAGTTCTCTTTGGGGGGGAGCTGTTTTTT.